Listed here are 27 T cell receptor beta chains from one sample, sequenced in a study of follicular helper T cells after annual influenza vaccination. The repertoire was sequenced with immunoSEQ multiplex PCR; TCRdb's copy has only in-frame clones and lacks some. The sample lists roughly 5,400 clones, 85% occurring once. The time point here: 2015-2016 season, pre-vaccination. The input for sequencing was CXCR5+ CD38- circulating T follicular helper cells from blood, taken on the day of influenza vaccination. Subset here: circulating Tfh, non-naive CD4+CXCR5+PD-1+ (ICOS+CD38+ or ICOS-CD38-). The origin of the receptors is an adult who received the influenza vaccine.

This rearrangement joins TRBV6-1 to TRBJ1-1, with D unresolved. The germline CDR1 and CDR2 sequences are MNHNS and SASEGT. The V gene lost 8 bases and the J gene lost 0 bases, with 7 bases spanning the gap. The CDR3 is 12 amino acids. DNA for the CDR3: TGTGCCAGCGGGTTCATGAACACTGAAGCTTTCTTT. Its translation: CASGFMNTEAFF.

The chain employs TRBV5-5 and TRBJ2-2; D remains ambiguous. Germline lookup yields CDR1 SGHKS and CDR2 YYEKEE (reference sequence). The CDR3 has 14 amino acids. The V and J ends lost 3 bases and 4 bases respectively, with 10 bases between them. The CDR3 sequence: CASSSLLLTGELFF. The CDR3 DNA reads TGTGCCAGCAGCTCGTTACTTCTCACCGGGGAGCTGTTTTTT.

The V call is TRBV9, the J call TRBJ2-3; 7 bases are a match to TRBD2. The CDR3 contains 15 residues. V lost 3 bases, J lost 2 bases, and 6 bases stayed unmatched. CDR1 and CDR2 (germline): SGDLS, YYNGEE. CDR3 protein: CASSATSDHTDTQYF. The CDR3 nucleotides read TGTGCCAGCAGCGCAACTAGCGACCACACAGATACGCAGTATTTT. Based on the CDR3 plus reference TRBV9 and TRBJ2-3, the full variable domain is DSGVTQTPKHLITATGQRVTLRCSPRSGDLSVYWYQQSLDQGLQFLIQYYNGEERAKGNILERFSAQQFPDLHSELNLSSLELGDSALYFCASSATSDHTDTQYFGPGTRLTVL.

This clone has only a few counts. The V call is TRBV7-2, the J call TRBJ2-7; 7 bases line up with TRBD1. This CDR3 is built from 14 residues. CDR1 is SGHTA, CDR2 FQGNSA, per germline. V gave up 6 bases and J gave up 2 bases; unmatched junction bases: 7. CDR3 coding DNA: TGTGCCAGCAGGGCCGGGACAGAGACCTACGAGCAGTACTTC. This gives the protein CASRAGTETYEQYF.

The V gene is TRBV5-1, the J gene TRBJ2-1; 8 bases are shared with TRBD1. CDR1 is SGHRS and CDR2 is YFSETQ in the germline V gene. This CDR3 contains 15 residues. V lost 2 bases and J lost 7; bases outside the gene matches: 8. The CDR3 spells CASSFQGQAVNEQFF. In DNA form, the CDR3 reads TGCGCCAGCAGCTTCCAGGGACAGGCCGTGAATGAGCAGTTCTTC.

V is TRBV6-5 and J is TRBJ1-3; D not resolved. Germline CDR1 MNHEY, CDR2 SVGAGI. Trimming left V 1 base short and J 4 bases short, with 5 bases between. This CDR3 has 13 residues. The CDR3 DNA sequence: TGTGCCAGCAGTTACTTCCCCGGAAACACCATATATTTT. Encoded protein: CASSYFPGNTIYF.

The gene calls are TRBV18 and TRBJ2-2, with D perhaps matching TRBD2 (6 bases). Per germline, CDR1 KGHSH and CDR2 LQKENI. The length of the CDR3 is 15 residues. V was shortened by 4 bases and J by 7 bases, with 16 bases between the two germline ends. The CDR3 protein is CASSQGGRSGGELFF. DNA of the CDR3: TGTGCCAGCTCACAAGGAGGGAGGTCCGGCGGGGAGCTGTTTTTT.

This chain links TRBV12-5 with TRBJ2-1; D unclear. The CDR3 is 13 amino acids. The germline CDR1 and CDR2 sequences are LGHNT and FRNRAP. V lost 6 bases, J lost 4 bases, and 10 bases lay in between. Here the CDR3 DNA reads TGTGCTAGTGGCCTTTCGGAGTACAATGAGCAGTTCTTC. Translated: CASGLSEYNEQFF. Combining the CDR3 with reference TRBV12-5 and TRBJ2-1 gives the whole variable domain DARVTQTPRHKVTEMGQEVTMRCQPILGHNTVFWYRQTMMQGLELLAYFRNRAPLDDSGMPKDRFSAEMPDATLATLKIQPSEPRDSAVYFCASGLSEYNEQFFGPGTRLTVL.

This chain connects TRBV12-5 to TRBJ2-5; TRBD2 matches 8 bases. This CDR3 is built from 13 residues. V was pared by 3 bases and J by 4 bases, with 1 base of the junction left unmatched. Germline lookup yields CDR1 LGHNT and CDR2 FRNRAP. In DNA, the CDR3 is TGTGCTAGTGGTTTCGGGGGGGGAGAGACCCAGTACTTC. Protein: CASGFGGGETQYF.

V and J are TRBV9 and TRBJ2-3; D is unclear. The CDR3 contains 15 residues. Trimming pared 3 bases from V and 0 bases from J, leaving 11 bases between. Germline V gene data show CDR1 as SGDLS and CDR2 as YYNGEE. CDR3 loop: CASSDYWASTDTQYF. The CDR3 coding sequence is TGTGCCAGCAGCGACTACTGGGCAAGCACAGATACGCAGTATTTT.

The V gene is TRBV2, the J gene TRBJ2-1; 8 bases are shared with TRBD2. CDR3 size: 16 residues. CDR1 SNHLY and CDR2 FYNNEI come from the germline V gene. Trimming cost V 7 bases and J 2 bases; bases outside gene matches: 10. The CDR3 loop is CASIAGRTVTYNEQFF. The CDR3 DNA reads TGTGCCAGCATAGCGGGGCGGACCGTCACCTACAATGAGCAGTTCTTC.

Of note for this clone: The same CDR3 is also encoded by other DNA sequences in this sample. The chain joins TRBV5-1 to TRBJ2-7, with 15 bases that match TRBD2. Germline V gives CDR1 SGHRS, CDR2 YFSETQ. J lost 7 bases, V lost 4 bases, and 6 bases had no gene match. CDR3 length equals 15 residues. The CDR3: CASSQGLAGGGEQYF. In DNA form, the CDR3 reads TGCGCCAGCAGCCAAGGACTAGCGGGAGGGGGGGAGCAGTACTTC.

This chain uses TRBV6-6 with TRBJ2-2; maybe TRBD1 (6 bases). V lost 2 bases, J lost 5 bases, and 15 bases lay in between. CDR1 is MNHNY, CDR2 SVGAGI, per germline (reference sequence). The CDR3 covers 16 residues. The CDR3, as DNA: TGTGCCAGCAGTTACGGCGTAACAGGGAGTACCGGGGAGCTGTTTTTT. Translation gives CASSYGVTGSTGELFF.

The chain has TRBV4-1 and TRBJ1-2, with D unclear. The germline V gene encodes CDR1 MGHRA and CDR2 YSYEKL. V gave up 3 bases and J gave up 3 bases, with 17 bases separating them. This CDR3 contains 16 residues. This CDR3 is CASSHPPQREDYGYTF. DNA for the CDR3: TGCGCCAGCAGCCATCCCCCACAGCGGGAGGACTATGGCTACACCTTC.

This chain links TRBV11-2 with TRBJ1-1, with 8 positions matching TRBD1. This CDR3 region has 16 residues. The V segment lost 1 base and the J segment 10 bases; nucleotides outside the gene matches: 14. The germline gives CDR1 SGHAT, CDR2 FQNNGV. CDR3 coding DNA: TGTGCCAGCAGCTTAGCCGTTATGGACAGGGTAGTTGTAGCTTTCTTT. This gives the protein CASSLAVMDRVVVAFF.

J is TRBJ1-1 and V is TRBV7-3; tentative D call: TRBD1 (6 bases). The CDR3 covers 16 residues. From germline, CDR1 is SGHTA and CDR2 FQGTGA. Trimming cost V 0 bases and J 4 bases, with 15 bases left between them. The CDR3 is CASSLTLQGRGTEAFF. As DNA, the CDR3 is TGTGCCAGCAGCTTAACGTTACAGGGAAGAGGCACTGAAGCTTTCTTT.

V and J are TRBV9 and TRBJ1-1; maybe TRBD1 (5 bases). Trimming cost V 0 bases and J 8 bases, with 11 bases left between them. The germline gives CDR1 SGDLS, CDR2 YYNGEE. This CDR3 has 13 amino acids. The CDR3 reads CASSVGGGVEAFF. As DNA, the CDR3 is TGTGCCAGCAGCGTAGGGGGAGGGGTCGAAGCTTTCTTT.

The chain carries TRBV7-3 and TRBJ2-3; 12 bases are a match to TRBD2. The CDR3 sequence is 17 residues long. V lost 5 bases and J lost 1; bases outside the gene matches: 7. The germline gives CDR1 SGHTA, CDR2 FQGTGA. As DNA, the CDR3 is TGTGCCAGCAGCCGGCAGACTAGCGGGAGAGGCACAGATACGCAGTATTTT. It encodes CASSRQTSGRGTDTQYF.

The chain combines TRBV28 with TRBJ2-1; D might be TRBD1 (6 bases). Trimming left V 6 bases short and J 5 bases short, with 17 bases between. The CDR3 contains 15 residues. Germline V gene sequence: CDR1 MDHEN, CDR2 SYDVKM. The CDR3 DNA reads as TGTGCCAGCAGCTTCCTTGGGAACAGGGACAATGAGCAGTTCTTC. Translated, it gives CASSFLGNRDNEQFF.

The chain combines TRBV7-2 with TRBJ2-2; tentatively, D is TRBD1 (5 bases). Trimming took 2 bases from V and 9 from J, leaving 7 bases between them. CDR3 length: 12 amino acids. The germline V gene encodes CDR1 SGHTA and CDR2 FQGNSA. This CDR3 reads CASSLRGRELFF. Here the CDR3 DNA reads TGTGCCAGCAGCTTAAGGGGCCGGGAGCTGTTTTTT.

The chain carries TRBV6-6 and TRBJ2-7; TRBD1 matches 8 bases. CDR1 is MNHNY, CDR2 SVGAGI, per germline (reference sequence). This CDR3 comprises 13 residues. The ends lost 5 bases at V and 5 bases at J; junction bases unmatched: 5. In DNA, the CDR3 is TGTGCCAGCAGTAAAGGGACAGGTGACGAGCAGTACTTC. It translates to CASSKGTGDEQYF.

The chain recombines TRBV27 with TRBJ2-5; 7 positions match TRBD2. The germline CDR1 and CDR2 sequences are MNHEY and SMNVEV (reference sequence). The CDR3 runs 16 residues. V trimming: 7 bases; J trimming: 3 bases; junction bases outside the gene matches: 14. The CDR3 bases are TGTGCCAGCACCATTCTCCGGCTAGCGGTTGAAGAGACCCAGTACTTC. This codes for CASTILRLAVEETQYF.

The chain uses TRBV7-2 and TRBJ1-1; 7 bases map to TRBD1. V trimming: 5 bases; J trimming: 0 bases; junction bases outside the gene matches: 15. Germline lookup yields CDR1 SGHTA and CDR2 FQGNSA. The length of the CDR3 is 18 residues. The CDR3 sequence: CASSRSIGTERLNTEAFF. CDR3 sequence (DNA): TGTGCCAGCAGCCGATCAATTGGGACAGAACGATTGAACACTGAAGCTTTCTTT.

The table lists this clone with a few counts. This rearrangement joins TRBV27 to TRBJ1-5; D gene ambiguous. CDR3 length: 15 amino acids. The germline gives CDR1 MNHEY, CDR2 SMNVEV (reference sequence). With 0 bases removed from V and 7 bases from J, the gap between germline ends came to 13 bases. The CDR3 DNA reads TGTGCCAGCAGTTTATCGATTGAGTCCACACAGCCCCAGCATTTT. It codes for CASSLSIESTQPQHF.

The V and J genes are TRBV28 and TRBJ2-7; 8 nucleotides line up with TRBD1. In germline, CDR1 is MDHEN, CDR2 SYDVKM. The V and J ends lost 5 bases and 2 bases, in that order; junction bases with no gene match: 11. The CDR3 length is 16 residues. CDR3 DNA sequence: TGTGCCAGCAGTCCGACACTCCGGGACAGGACCTACGAGCAGTACTTC. Protein: CASSPTLRDRTYEQYF.

The chain carries TRBV9 and TRBJ2-3; a weak D match, TRBD1 (6 bases). V shed 4 bases and J shed 6 bases, with 9 bases lying between them. Germline CDR1 reads SGDLS; CDR2 reads YYNGEE. CDR3 length: 12 residues. CDR3 DNA: TGTGCCAGCAGCATAAGGGGGGATACGCAGTATTTT. Its protein product is CASSIRGDTQYF.

The chain carries TRBV5-1 and TRBJ2-7; TRBD1 aligns across 9 bases. Germline trimming cut 7 bases from V and 7 bases from J; bases unmatched to any gene: 9. CDR3 size: 13 residues. Looked up from germline, CDR1 is SGHRS and CDR2 is YFSETQ. In DNA, the CDR3 is TGCGCCAGCTCCGGGACAGGGATGAGGGAGCAGTACTTC. Translating it yields CASSGTGMREQYF.